This TCR beta chain was documented in a study of beta chain features in type 1 diabetes (dated 2018 in TCRdb). About the full investigation: No differences in mean age, gender distribution, total cell number or subset yield were found between patients and healthy donors. A total of under 120,000,000 sorted cells were examined across all samples, and RNA yield correlated strongly with the number of cells per subset. The study compared TCRB repertoires of sorted circulating CD4+ T cell subsets between recently diagnosed type 1 diabetes patients and matched healthy donors. Whereas all 30 or so donors provided naive and central memory subsets, regulatory and stem cell-like memory subsets were isolated from just 8 patients and about 8 healthy donors.

The paper's findings and limits, for the study overall: A moderate but significant shortening of TCRB CDR3 length was observed in type 1 diabetes patients in all four CD4+ subsets. The naive, central memory and regulatory TCRB repertoires appeared to resemble one another more closely among patients than among healthy donors. Shorter templates might have been favored by PCR, but patient and control samples were amplified and corrected together, so both groups would have been affected equally by any skew. Because the HLA sub-analyses included only small numbers of individuals, any influence of HLA type on TCRB rearrangement was left unresolved. Because cDNA was sequenced instead of genomic DNA, highly expressing activated cells could be over-represented, though the groups showed no difference in activation or CD3 levels. Patients with type 1 diabetes made fewer insertions and deleted more nucleotides at VDJ recombination sites, implying thymic rearrangement abnormalities.

This clone has just a few counts. Its binding antigen is unknown. No clone much larger than this one lies a single base away; base qualities are absent. The entire amount of isolated RNA was reverse transcribed using the High Capacity cDNA Reverse Transcription Kit, so the sequenced TCRB transcripts were expressed ones. Deep immunoSEQ sequencing was applied to naive, central memory and regulatory T cell samples, giving an average of about 3.4 million total reads per sample. Sorted cells were lysed in RLT buffer, and RNA was extracted using DNase-treated RNeasy Micro or Mini kits according to cell number. To prevent cross-contamination, every cell subset was processed on its own, while patient and healthy donor samples were processed together. The immunoSEQ multiplex PCR was used to amplify TCRB sequences from cDNA, generating 87-bp fragments that spanned the CDR3 region. Sequencing of the amplicons was done on the Illumina HiSeq platform. In the original analysis: PCR bias was corrected computationally using synthetic template baselines, and reads within Hamming distance 2 were collapsed, with unmergeable singletons discarded. Reads were aligned to IMGT to assign V, D and J genes, CDR3 length, and insertions or deletions at six rearrangement sites. Within each subset, clonotype counts were normalized to the number of sorted cells before true diversity and Gini coefficients were calculated with the tcR R package. The overlap coefficient, calculated on TCRB nucleotide sequences, was used to measure repertoire sharing. TCRdb holds this immuneACCESS table with in-frame rearrangements only. Some clones are missing; in checked studies, unresolved V genes explain under half, and the rest has no known cause. V and J calls and clone size follow that table, whereas D and trimming were derived from the DNA. A total of 300,000 to 350,000 clones appear in this sample, 7.5% to 9% of them only once. The ten largest clones capture under 0.5% of the sample.

From each donor, a single peripheral blood sample of 100 to 150 mL on average was drawn into heparinised tubes. A BD FACSAria II and a panel including CD45RO, CCR7, CD25, CD127, CD95 and CD27 were used to sort naive, central memory, regulatory and stem cell-like memory CD4+ T cells. Every sorted population had a purity above 95%. PBMCs were separated immediately by Lymphoprep density gradient centrifugation and were stained directly, without being cultured. To minimize batch effects, samples were stained and sorted in pairs, one healthy donor with one patient per experiment. The germline V gene sets CDR1 to SGHRS and CDR2 to YFSETQ. The CDR3 runs 15 residues from the cysteine to the phenylalanine. Only the CDR3 portion is preserved as DNA: 45 bases, with reading frame beginning at the first base. Clipping removes 2 bases from V and 2 bases from J, with 4 as the unmatched junction base count.

Sample: central memory CD4+ T cells from blood. This sequence uses TRBV5-1 and TRBJ2-3, and 8 junction bases match TRBD2. The receptor was isolated from a woman aged 18-29 years in good health. The CDR3 is CASSFSGRATDTQYF. The sequence in DNA is TGCGCCAGCAGCTTTTCCGGGAGGGCCACAGATACGCAGTATTTT. Outside the CDR3, residues come from the reference TRBV5-1 and TRBJ2-3 proteins, so the full variable domain is: KAGVTQTPRYLIKTRGQQVTLSCSPISGHRSVSWYQQTPGQGLQFLFEYFSETQRNKGNFPGRFSGRQFSNSRSEMNVSTLELGDSALYLCASSFSGRATDTQYFGPGTRLTVL.